These 22 T cell receptor beta chains were all obtained from the same sample, sequenced in a study of T-cell reconstitution after alpha-beta-depleted transplantation in children. Unique molecular identifiers tagged the TCRbeta library. One entry per CDR3 protein, called by TCRdb with MiXCR from the PCR reads. This sample carries roughly 100,000 distinct CDR3 sequences, about 8% of them seen once, and the ten largest clones take approximately 16%. Sequences were derived from PBMCs, sampled before TCRalphabeta/CD19-depleted stem cell transplant. These receptors all come from a boy between 2 and 10 years old with acute lymphoblastic leukemia, due to receive a stem cell transplant.

This sequence joins TRBV20-1 and TRBJ2-7, with unresolved D. In germline, CDR1 is DFQATT, CDR2 SNEGSKA (reference sequence). This CDR3 is built from 13 residues. Between the trimmed V and J ends, which lost 3 bases and 0 bases, there was a span of 9 bases. CDR3 nucleotide sequence: TGCAGTGCTAGGGTGGCCATCTCCTACGAGCAGTACTTC. Translation gives CSARVAISYEQYF.

This clonotype came up a few times. The V and J genes are TRBV4-2 and TRBJ1-1; D not certain. Germline CDR1 reads LGHNA; CDR2 reads YNFKEQ. This CDR3 comprises 13 residues. Trimming removed 1 base at V and 0 bases at J, with 3 bases between. This CDR3 reads CASSQGVNTEAFF. The CDR3 region has the DNA TGTGCCAGCAGCCAAGGGGTGAACACTGAAGCTTTCTTT.

In its sample, this clonotype was seen many times. The CDR3 sequence is CASSPPHQPQHF. In nucleotides, the CDR3 is TGTGCCAGCAGTCCCCCCCATCAGCCCCAGCATTTT. The chain is built from TRBV28 and TRBJ1-5; no firm D call. The germline CDR1 and CDR2 sequences are MDHEN and SYDVKM. The length of the CDR3 is 12 residues. Deletions cut 5 bases from V and 5 bases from J, with 7 bases between.

This clonotype was seen a handful of times. The gene calls are TRBV12-3 or TRBV12-4 and TRBJ1-4; no definite D call. The CDR3 spans 15 residues. The V end lost 2 bases, the J end lost 2 bases, and 9 bases lay between the germline ends. The CDR3 reads CASSLFGLTNEKLFF. The DNA of the CDR3 is TGTGCCAGCAGTTTATTTGGGTTGACTAATGAAAAACTGTTTTTT.

At least ten counts were recorded for this clonotype. The V call is TRBV7-2, the J call TRBJ1-5; D uncertain. CDR1 and CDR2 from the germline V gene are SGHTA and FQGNSA. CDR3 size: 14 residues. V shed 2 bases and J shed 0 bases, with 5 bases lying between them. CDR3 DNA sequence: TGTGCCAGCAGCTTATTTGATAGCAATCAGCCCCAGCATTTT. It is translated as CASSLFDSNQPQHF.

This clonotype occurred many times. The chain links TRBV6-4 to TRBJ2-3; 11 bases align to TRBD1. This CDR3 spans 14 amino acids. Germline V lookup: CDR1 MRHNA, CDR2 SNTAGT. V lost 6 bases and J lost 5; bases outside the gene matches: 4. The CDR3, as DNA: TGTGCCAGCAGCCCCGGGACAGGGGGAGATACGCAGTATTTT. Residues: CASSPGTGGDTQYF.

This clonotype has at least ten counts. V is TRBV20-1 and J is TRBJ2-1, with TRBD2 matching over 15 bases. Germline trimming cut 5 bases from V and 10 bases from J; bases unmatched to any gene: 15. The CDR3 has 17 amino acids. Germline CDR1 reads DFQATT; CDR2 reads SNEGSKA (reference sequence). The CDR3 protein is CSALPGLAGGPVPEQFF. The CDR3 DNA follows: TGCAGTGCTTTGCCGGGACTAGCGGGGGGACCCGTCCCGGAGCAGTTCTTC.

This clonotype has more than one count but fewer than ten. The chain is built from TRBV15 and TRBJ2-1; a weak D match, TRBD1 (6 bases). CDR1 LNHNV and CDR2 YYDKDF come from the germline V gene (reference sequence). This CDR3 comprises 17 residues. V lost 2 bases, J lost 5 bases, and 19 bases lay in between. In DNA form, the CDR3 reads TGTGCCACCAGCAGATACCCCAGGGGAACCCATCACAATGAGCAGTTCTTC. Translated, it gives CATSRYPRGTHHNEQFF.

This clonotype was observed many times. CDR3 coding DNA: TGTGCCAGCAGCTTGGGGTTTGCCACAGATACGCAGTATTTT. Translation: CASSLGFATDTQYF. The chain couples TRBV5-5 to TRBJ2-3; D uncertain. Germline CDR1 and CDR2: SGHKS and YYEKEE (reference sequence). V was clipped by 0 bases and J by 2 bases, with 7 bases between them. The CDR3 consists of 14 residues.

Note on this clonotype: Germline is not matched at one junction end, which may reflect a read error. The chain recombines TRBV12-3 or TRBV12-4 with TRBJ2-5, with 9 positions matching TRBD1. The CDR3 sequence is 16 residues long. CDR3 amino acids: CASSYGTGRSGETHYF. In DNA, the CDR3 is TGTGCCAGCAGTTACGGGACAGGGAGGTCGGGAGAGACCCATTACTTC.

There are a few counts of this clonotype. V is TRBV6-5 and J is TRBJ2-1, with no clear D. Looked up from germline, CDR1 is MNHEY and CDR2 is SVGAGI. This CDR3 comprises 13 residues. Trimming shortened V by 0 bases and J by 9 bases, and 9 bases separated the two germline ends. The CDR3 bases are TGTGCCAGCAGTTACTCTTCTTCTCCTGAGCAGTTCTTC. Translation: CASSYSSSPEQFF.

This clonotype was seen a few times. The chain carries TRBV12-3 or TRBV12-4 and TRBJ2-5; possibly TRBD2 for D (5 bases). Trimming took 7 bases from V and 4 from J, leaving 16 bases between them. The CDR3 has 14 amino acids. The CDR3 bases are TGTGCCAGCACCCTGACTAACCTGATAGAGACCCAGTACTTC. Its translation: CASTLTNLIETQYF.

Ten or more counts support this clonotype. The chain recombines TRBV2 with TRBJ1-3; D may be TRBD1 (6 bases). The CDR3 spans 15 residues. Trimming took 5 bases from V and 0 from J, leaving 11 bases between them. Germline V lookup: CDR1 SNHLY, CDR2 FYNNEI. CDR3 amino acids: CASSRGQRSGNTIYF. The CDR3 bases are TGTGCCAGCAGTAGAGGACAGCGCTCTGGAAACACCATATATTTT.

Ten or more counts support this clonotype. The CDR3 here is CASSSQGSGELFF. CDR3 nucleotides: TGTGCCAGCAGTTCACAGGGATCCGGGGAGCTGTTTTTT. The genes are TRBV6-5 and TRBJ2-2; D possibly corresponds to TRBD1 (6 bases). Trimming stripped 4 bases from V and 6 bases from J, with 9 bases between. This CDR3 has 13 amino acids. Germline V CDR1 and CDR2: MNHEY, SVGAGI.

This chain joins TRBV18 and TRBJ1-5; TRBD1 aligns across 9 bases. Germline CDR1 KGHSH, CDR2 LQKENI. The ends lost 3 bases at V and 1 base at J; junction bases unmatched: 1. The CDR3 contains 15 residues. The DNA for the CDR3 is TGTGCCAGCTCACCCGGGACAGGGAGCAATCAGCCCCAGCATTTT. This gives the protein CASSPGTGSNQPQHF.

This clonotype has a handful of counts. The chain combines TRBV6-1 with TRBJ2-1; 12 nucleotides align to TRBD2. The CDR3 has 15 residues. The ends lost 4 bases at V and 8 bases at J; junction bases unmatched: 6. Germline assignment: CDR1 MNHNS and CDR2 SASEGT. This CDR3 is CASSGLAGGSDEQFF. The CDR3 bases are TGTGCCAGCAGTGGCCTAGCGGGGGGGTCAGATGAGCAGTTCTTC.

This clonotype was observed a handful of times. V and J are TRBV7-2 and TRBJ1-5, with D unresolved. This CDR3 is built from 12 residues. V was cut by 5 bases and J by 8 bases, with 10 bases left in between. CDR1 and CDR2 (germline): SGHTA, FQGNSA. Here the CDR3 reads CASSTLSEPQHF. The CDR3 DNA reads TGTGCCAGCAGCACCTTATCCGAGCCCCAGCATTTT. The entire variable domain, with the rest obtained from reference TRBV7-2 and TRBJ1-5, is as follows: GAGVSQSPSNKVTEKGKDVELRCDPISGHTALYWYRQSLGQGLEFLIYFQGNSAPDKSGLPSDRFSAERTGGSVSTLTIQRTQQEDSAVYLCASSTLSEPQHFGDGTRLSIL.

J is TRBJ1-1 and V is TRBV12-3 or TRBV12-4, with D possibly being TRBD1 (6 bases). The V end lost 0 bases, the J end lost 4 bases, and 15 bases lay between the germline ends. The CDR3 covers 16 residues. Written as DNA, the CDR3 is TGTGCCAGCAGTTTAGCGCTCGGGGGCTTTGGCACTGAAGCTTTCTTT. This encodes CASSLALGGFGTEAFF.

This clonotype was detected ten times or more. V and J are TRBV5-1 and TRBJ1-5; D ambiguous. Trimming left V 4 bases short and J 5 bases short, with 16 bases between. The germline V gene encodes CDR1 SGHRS and CDR2 YFSETQ. This CDR3 contains 15 residues. CDR3 protein: CASSMGPNGDQPQHF. CDR3 coding DNA: TGCGCCAGCAGCATGGGCCCAAACGGGGATCAGCCCCAGCATTTT.

The sample holds many counts of this clonotype. V is TRBV12-3 or TRBV12-4 and J is TRBJ2-5; TRBD2 agrees at 9 bases. Trimming removed 7 bases from V and 4 bases from J; junction bases left unmatched: 10. The CDR3 runs to 15 residues. The CDR3 sequence is CASTIAAGGRETQYF. In DNA form, the CDR3 reads TGTGCCAGCACTATTGCGGCGGGGGGGCGAGAGACCCAGTACTTC.

The V and J genes are TRBV20-1 and TRBJ2-5, with D perhaps TRBD2 (6 bases). V shed 5 bases and J shed 4 bases, with 20 bases lying between them. CDR1 and CDR2 from the germline V gene are DFQATT and SNEGSKA (reference sequence). The CDR3 loop spans 15 amino acids. Written as DNA, the CDR3 is TGCAGTGCTCCCCCTCGGAGGGACCGGAGAGAGACCCAGTACTTC. Translation gives CSAPPRRDRRETQYF.

This clonotype was seen repeatedly, ten times or more. J is TRBJ2-7 and V is TRBV29-1; D gene uncertain. This CDR3 contains 12 residues. Germline lookup yields CDR1 SQVTM and CDR2 ANQGSEA. Trimming shortened V by 4 bases and J by 5 bases, and 12 bases separated the two germline ends. This CDR3 reads CSVVRRGDEQYF. The CDR3 region has the DNA TGCAGCGTTGTTAGACGTGGGGACGAGCAGTACTTC.